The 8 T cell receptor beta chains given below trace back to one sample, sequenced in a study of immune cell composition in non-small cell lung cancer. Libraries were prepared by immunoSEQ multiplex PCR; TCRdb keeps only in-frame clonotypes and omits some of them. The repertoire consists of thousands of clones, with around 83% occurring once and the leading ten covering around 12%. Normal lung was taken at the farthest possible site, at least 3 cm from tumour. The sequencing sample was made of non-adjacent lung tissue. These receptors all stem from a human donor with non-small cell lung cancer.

CDR3 in DNA: TGCGCCAGCAGCTTCGGACAGGTTAACACCGGGGAGCTGTTTTTT. Residues: CASSFGQVNTGELFF. The V call is TRBV5-1, the J call TRBJ2-2; TRBD1 matches 7 bases. With 2 bases clipped from V and 2 bases from J, the junction kept 3 bases outside the gene matches. Germline-derived CDR1 and CDR2 are SGHRS and YFSETQ. This CDR3 contains 15 residues.

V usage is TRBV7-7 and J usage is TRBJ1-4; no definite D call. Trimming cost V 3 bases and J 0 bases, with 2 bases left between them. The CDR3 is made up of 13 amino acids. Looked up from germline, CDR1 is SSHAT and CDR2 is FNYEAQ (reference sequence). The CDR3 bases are TGTGCCAGCAGCTTCTCAACTAATGAAAAACTGTTTTTT. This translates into CASSFSTNEKLFF.

CDR3 DNA: TGTGCCAGTAGGCCAACCGGGACAGGAGACTATGGCTACACCTTC. Translation gives CASRPTGTGDYGYTF. This sequence joins TRBV19 and TRBJ1-2; 8 bases match TRBD1. This CDR3 spans 15 amino acids. Per the germline V gene, CDR1 is LNHDA and CDR2 is SQIVND (reference sequence). V was pared by 6 bases and J by 3 bases, with 9 bases of the junction left unmatched.

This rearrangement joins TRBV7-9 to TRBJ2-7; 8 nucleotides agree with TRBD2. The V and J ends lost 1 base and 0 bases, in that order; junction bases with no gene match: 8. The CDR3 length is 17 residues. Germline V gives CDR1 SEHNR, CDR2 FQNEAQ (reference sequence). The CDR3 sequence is CASSLGLRLAGSYEQYF. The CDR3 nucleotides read TGTGCCAGCAGCTTAGGGCTTCGGCTAGCGGGCTCCTACGAGCAGTACTTC.

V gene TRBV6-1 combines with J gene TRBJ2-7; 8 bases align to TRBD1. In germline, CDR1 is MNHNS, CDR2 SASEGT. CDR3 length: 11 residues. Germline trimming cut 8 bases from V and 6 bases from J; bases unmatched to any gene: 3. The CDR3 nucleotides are TGTGCCAGCGGACAGGGCGGCGAGCAGTACTTC. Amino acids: CASGQGGEQYF.

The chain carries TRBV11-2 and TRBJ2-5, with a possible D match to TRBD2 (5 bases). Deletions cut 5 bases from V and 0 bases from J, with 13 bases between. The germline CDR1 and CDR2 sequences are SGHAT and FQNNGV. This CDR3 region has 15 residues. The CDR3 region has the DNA TGTGCCAGCAGCATTCGCCCGGGGTACCAAGAGACCCAGTACTTC. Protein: CASSIRPGYQETQYF.

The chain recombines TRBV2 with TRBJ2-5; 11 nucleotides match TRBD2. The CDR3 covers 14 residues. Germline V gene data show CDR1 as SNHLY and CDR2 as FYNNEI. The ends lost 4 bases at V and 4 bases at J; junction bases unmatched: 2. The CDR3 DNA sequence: TGTGCCAGCAGTGGTCTAGCGGGGGGAGAGACCCAGTACTTC. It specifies CASSGLAGGETQYF.

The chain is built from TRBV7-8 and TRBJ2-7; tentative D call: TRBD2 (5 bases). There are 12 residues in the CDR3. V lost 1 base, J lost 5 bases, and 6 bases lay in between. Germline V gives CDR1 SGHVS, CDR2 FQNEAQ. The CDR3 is CASSLGGDEQYF. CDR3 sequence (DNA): TGTGCCAGCAGCTTAGGGGGAGACGAGCAGTACTTC.